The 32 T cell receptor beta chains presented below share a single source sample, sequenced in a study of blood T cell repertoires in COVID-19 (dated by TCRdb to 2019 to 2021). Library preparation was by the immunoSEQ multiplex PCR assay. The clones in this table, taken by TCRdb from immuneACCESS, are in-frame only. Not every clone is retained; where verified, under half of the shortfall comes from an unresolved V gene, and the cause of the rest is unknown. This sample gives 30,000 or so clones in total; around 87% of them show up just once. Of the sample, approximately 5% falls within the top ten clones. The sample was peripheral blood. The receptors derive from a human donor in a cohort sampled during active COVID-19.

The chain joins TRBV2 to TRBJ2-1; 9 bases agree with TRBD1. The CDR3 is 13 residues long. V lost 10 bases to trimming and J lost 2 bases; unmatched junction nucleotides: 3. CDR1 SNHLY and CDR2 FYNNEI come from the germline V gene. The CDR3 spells CATRDRAYNEQFF. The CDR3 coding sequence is TGTGCCACCAGGGACAGGGCCTACAATGAGCAGTTCTTC.

CDR3 nucleotide sequence: TGTGCCAGCAGCTCCACACTAGCGCTCACGCAGTATTTT. Translating gives CASSSTLALTQYF. The J gene is TRBJ2-3, the V gene TRBV5-6, with 7 bases fitting TRBD2. V shed 3 bases, J shed 9 bases, and the junction held 7 bases outside the gene matches. Germline CDR1 and CDR2: SGHDT and YYEEEE. The CDR3 spans 13 residues.

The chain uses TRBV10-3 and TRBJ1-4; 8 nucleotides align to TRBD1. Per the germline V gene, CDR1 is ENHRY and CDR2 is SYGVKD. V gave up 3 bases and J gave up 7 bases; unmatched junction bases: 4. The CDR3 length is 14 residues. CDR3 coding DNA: TGTGCCATCAGTGACAGGGGGCCGGGTGAAAAACTGTTTTTT. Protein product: CAISDRGPGEKLFF.

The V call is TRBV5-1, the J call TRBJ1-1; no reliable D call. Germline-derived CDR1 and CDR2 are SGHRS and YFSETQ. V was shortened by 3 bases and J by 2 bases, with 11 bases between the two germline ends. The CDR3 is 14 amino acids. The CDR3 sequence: CASSSYEVNTEAFF. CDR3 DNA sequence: TGCGCCAGCAGCTCGTACGAGGTAAACACTGAAGCTTTCTTT.

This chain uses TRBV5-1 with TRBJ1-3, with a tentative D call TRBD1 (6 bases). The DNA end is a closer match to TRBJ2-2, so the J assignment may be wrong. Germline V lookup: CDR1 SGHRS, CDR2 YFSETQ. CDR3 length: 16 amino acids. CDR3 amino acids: CASSYGQSPHTGELFF. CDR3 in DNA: TGCGCCAGCAGCTACGGACAGTCCCCACACACCGGGGAGCTGTTTTTT.

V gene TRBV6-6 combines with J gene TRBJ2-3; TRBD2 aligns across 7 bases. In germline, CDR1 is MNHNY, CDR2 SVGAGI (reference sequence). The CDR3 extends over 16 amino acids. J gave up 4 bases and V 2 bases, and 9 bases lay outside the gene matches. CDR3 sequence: CASSYPGLGGADTQYF. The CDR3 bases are TGTGCCAGCAGTTACCCGGGGTTGGGGGGGGCAGATACGCAGTATTTT.

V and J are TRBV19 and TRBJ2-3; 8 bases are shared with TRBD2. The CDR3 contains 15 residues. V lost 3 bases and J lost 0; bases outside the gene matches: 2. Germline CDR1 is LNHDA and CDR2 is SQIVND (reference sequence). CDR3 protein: CASSMQRGSTDTQYF. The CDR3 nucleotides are TGTGCCAGTAGTATGCAGCGGGGGAGCACAGATACGCAGTATTTT.

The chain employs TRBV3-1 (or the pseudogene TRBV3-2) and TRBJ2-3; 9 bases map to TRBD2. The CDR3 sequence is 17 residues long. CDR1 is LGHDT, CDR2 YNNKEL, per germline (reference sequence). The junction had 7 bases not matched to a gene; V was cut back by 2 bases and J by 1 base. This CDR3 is CASSQTGTSPRTDTQYF. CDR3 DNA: TGTGCCAGCAGCCAAACCGGGACTAGCCCCCGCACAGATACGCAGTATTTT.

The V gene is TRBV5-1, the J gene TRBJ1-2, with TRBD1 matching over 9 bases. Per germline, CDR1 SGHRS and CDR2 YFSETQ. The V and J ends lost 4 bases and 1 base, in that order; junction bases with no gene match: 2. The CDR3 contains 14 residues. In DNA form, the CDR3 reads TGCGCCAGCAGCAGGGGACAGGGTAACTATGGCTACACCTTC. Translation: CASSRGQGNYGYTF.

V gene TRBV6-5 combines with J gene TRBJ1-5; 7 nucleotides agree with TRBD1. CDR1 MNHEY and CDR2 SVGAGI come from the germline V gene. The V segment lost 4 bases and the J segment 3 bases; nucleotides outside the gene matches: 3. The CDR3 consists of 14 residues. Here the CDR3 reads CASSFGQDNQPQHF. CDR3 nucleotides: TGTGCCAGCAGTTTCGGACAGGACAATCAGCCCCAGCATTTT.

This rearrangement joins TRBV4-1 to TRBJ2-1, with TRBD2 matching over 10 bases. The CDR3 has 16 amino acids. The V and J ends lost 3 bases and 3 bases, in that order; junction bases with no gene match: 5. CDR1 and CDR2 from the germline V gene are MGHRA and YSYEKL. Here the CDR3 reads CASSQERLAGYNEQFF. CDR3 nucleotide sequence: TGCGCCAGCAGCCAGGAGAGACTAGCGGGCTACAATGAGCAGTTCTTC.

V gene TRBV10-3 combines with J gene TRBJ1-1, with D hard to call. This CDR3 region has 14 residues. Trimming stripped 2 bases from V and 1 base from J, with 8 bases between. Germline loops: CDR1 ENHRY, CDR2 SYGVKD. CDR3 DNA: TGTGCCATCAGTGAGCCTAACCCGAACACTGAAGCTTTCTTT. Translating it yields CAISEPNPNTEAFF.

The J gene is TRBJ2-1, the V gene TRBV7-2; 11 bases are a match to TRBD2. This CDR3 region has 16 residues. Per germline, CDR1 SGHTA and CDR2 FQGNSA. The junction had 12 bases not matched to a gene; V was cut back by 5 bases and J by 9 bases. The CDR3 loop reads CASSPRGLAGGGEQFF. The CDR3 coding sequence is TGTGCCAGCAGCCCCAGGGGGCTAGCGGGGGGCGGTGAGCAGTTCTTC.

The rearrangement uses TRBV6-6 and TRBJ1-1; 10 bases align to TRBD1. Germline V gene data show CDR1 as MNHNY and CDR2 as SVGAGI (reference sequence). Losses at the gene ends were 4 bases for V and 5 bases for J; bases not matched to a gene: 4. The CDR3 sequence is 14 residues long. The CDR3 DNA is TGTGCCAGCAGTTCGACAGGGGGCCGGACTGAAGCTTTCTTT. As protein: CASSSTGGRTEAFF.

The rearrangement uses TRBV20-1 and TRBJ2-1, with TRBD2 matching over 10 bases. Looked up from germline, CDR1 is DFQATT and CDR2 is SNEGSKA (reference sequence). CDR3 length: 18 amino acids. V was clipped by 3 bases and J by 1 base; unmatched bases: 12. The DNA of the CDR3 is TGCAGTGCTAGTGTGGCGGGGCTAGCGGGGGTATCCTACAATGAGCAGTTCTTC. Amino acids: CSASVAGLAGVSYNEQFF.

The CDR3 DNA is TGTGCCAGCAGCTCTCGCCTTGCAGGGCGGAACACCGGGGAGCTGTTTTTT. Translated: CASSSRLAGRNTGELFF. This chain links TRBV11-2 with TRBJ2-2; a weak D match, TRBD1 (5 bases). Germline V gene lookup returns CDR1 SGHAT and CDR2 FQNNGV. The CDR3 runs 17 residues. Trimming removed 4 bases from V and 1 base from J, with 16 bases in between.

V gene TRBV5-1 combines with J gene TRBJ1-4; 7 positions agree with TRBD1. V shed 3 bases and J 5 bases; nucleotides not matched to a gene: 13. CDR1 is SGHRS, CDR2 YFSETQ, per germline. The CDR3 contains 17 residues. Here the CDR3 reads CASSSGRDSDPNEKLFF. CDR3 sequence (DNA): TGCGCCAGCAGCTCGGGCCGGGACAGCGATCCGAATGAAAAACTGTTTTTT. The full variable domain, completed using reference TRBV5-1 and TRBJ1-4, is KAGVTQTPRYLIKTRGQQVTLSCSPISGHRSVSWYQQTPGQGLQFLFEYFSETQRNKGNFPGRFSGRQFSNSRSEMNVSTLELGDSALYLCASSSGRDSDPNEKLFFGSGTQLSVL.

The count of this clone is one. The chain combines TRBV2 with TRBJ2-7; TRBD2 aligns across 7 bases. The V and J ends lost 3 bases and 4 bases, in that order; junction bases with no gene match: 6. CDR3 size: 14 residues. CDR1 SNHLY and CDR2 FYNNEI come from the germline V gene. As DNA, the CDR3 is TGTGCCAGCAGTGATGGGGGACTACTATACGAGCAGTACTTC. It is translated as CASSDGGLLYEQYF.

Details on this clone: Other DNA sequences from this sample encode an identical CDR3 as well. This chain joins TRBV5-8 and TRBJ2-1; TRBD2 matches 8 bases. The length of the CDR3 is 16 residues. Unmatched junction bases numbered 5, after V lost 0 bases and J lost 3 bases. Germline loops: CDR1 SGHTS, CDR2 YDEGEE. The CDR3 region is CASSLEGLGHYNEQFF. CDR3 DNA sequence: TGTGCCAGCAGCTTGGAGGGACTAGGGCACTACAATGAGCAGTTCTTC.

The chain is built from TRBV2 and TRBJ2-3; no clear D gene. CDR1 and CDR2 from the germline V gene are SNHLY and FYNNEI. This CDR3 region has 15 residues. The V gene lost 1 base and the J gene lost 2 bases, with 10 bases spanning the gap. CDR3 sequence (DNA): TGTGCCAGCAGTGAAGTTGGCACTATCACAGATACGCAGTATTTT. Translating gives CASSEVGTITDTQYF.

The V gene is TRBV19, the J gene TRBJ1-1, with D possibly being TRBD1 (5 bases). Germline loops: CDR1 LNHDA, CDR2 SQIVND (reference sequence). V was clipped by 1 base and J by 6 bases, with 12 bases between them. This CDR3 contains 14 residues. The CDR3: CASSIAPGRAEAFF. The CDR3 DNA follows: TGTGCCAGTAGTATAGCTCCAGGGAGGGCTGAAGCTTTCTTT.

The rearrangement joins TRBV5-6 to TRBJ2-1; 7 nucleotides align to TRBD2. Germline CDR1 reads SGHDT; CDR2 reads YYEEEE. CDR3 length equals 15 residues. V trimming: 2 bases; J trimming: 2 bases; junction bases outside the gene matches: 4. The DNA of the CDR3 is TGTGCCAGCAGCTTTGGGACTAACCCCTACAATGAGCAGTTCTTC. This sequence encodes CASSFGTNPYNEQFF.

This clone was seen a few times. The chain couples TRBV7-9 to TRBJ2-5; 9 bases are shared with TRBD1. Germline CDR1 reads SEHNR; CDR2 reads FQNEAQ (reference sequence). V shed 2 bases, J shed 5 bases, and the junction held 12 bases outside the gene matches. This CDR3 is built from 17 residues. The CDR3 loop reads CASSLFVIQGAGETQYF. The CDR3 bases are TGTGCCAGCAGCTTATTCGTGATACAGGGGGCCGGGGAGACCCAGTACTTC. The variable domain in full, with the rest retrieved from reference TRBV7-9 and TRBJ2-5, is DTGVSQNPRHKITKRGQNVTFRCDPISEHNRLYWYRQTLGQGPEFLTYFQNEAQLEKSRLLSDRFSAERPKGSFSTLEIQRTEQGDSAMYLCASSLFVIQGAGETQYFGPGTRLLVL.

The DNA of the CDR3 is TGTGCCACCAGTGATTTGTGGGACTTAGCCGGGGAGCTGTTTTTT. This sequence encodes CATSDLWDLAGELFF. The gene calls are TRBV24-1 and TRBJ2-2; weak D call: TRBD2 (6 bases). Trimming cost V 0 bases and J 6 bases, with 10 bases left between them. This CDR3 is built from 15 residues. Per germline, CDR1 KGHDR and CDR2 SFDVKD.

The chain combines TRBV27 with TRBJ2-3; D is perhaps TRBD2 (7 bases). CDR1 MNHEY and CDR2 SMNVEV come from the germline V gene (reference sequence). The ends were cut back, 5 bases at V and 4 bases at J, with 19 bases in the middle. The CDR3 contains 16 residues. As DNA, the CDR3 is TGTGCCAGCAGTGTTATAGGGGGGGCCTATGCAGATACGCAGTATTTT. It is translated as CASSVIGGAYADTQYF.

CDR3 DNA sequence: TGTGCCAGCAGTTTTGGACTAGGCCAAGAGACCCAGTACTTC. This gives the protein CASSFGLGQETQYF. V and J are TRBV6-5 and TRBJ2-5, with 7 bases that match TRBD2. Germline V CDR1 and CDR2: MNHEY, SVGAGI. Germline trimming cut 4 bases from V and 1 base from J; bases unmatched to any gene: 3. The CDR3 is 14 amino acids.

Here the CDR3 reads CASRRQGTGELFF. Written as DNA, the CDR3 is TGTGCCAGCCGGAGACAGGGCACCGGGGAGCTGTTTTTT. V gene TRBV27 combines with J gene TRBJ2-2; 7 nucleotides match TRBD1. Per the germline V gene, CDR1 is MNHEY and CDR2 is SMNVEV (reference sequence). This CDR3 comprises 13 residues. Germline trimming cut 8 bases from V and 4 bases from J; bases unmatched to any gene: 4.

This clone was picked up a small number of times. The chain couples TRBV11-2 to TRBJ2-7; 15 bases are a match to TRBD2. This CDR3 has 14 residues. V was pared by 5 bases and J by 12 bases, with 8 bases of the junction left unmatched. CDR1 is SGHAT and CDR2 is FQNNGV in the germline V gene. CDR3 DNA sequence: TGTGCCAGCAGCATTCCGGGACTAGCGGGGGGACGGTACTTC. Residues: CASSIPGLAGGRYF.

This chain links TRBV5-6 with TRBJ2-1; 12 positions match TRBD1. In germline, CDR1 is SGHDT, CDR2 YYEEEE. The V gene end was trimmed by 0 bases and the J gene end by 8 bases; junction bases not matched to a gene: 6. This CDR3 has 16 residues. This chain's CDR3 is CASSLGGTGGLYEQFF. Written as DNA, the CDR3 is TGTGCCAGCAGCTTGGGCGGGACAGGGGGCCTCTATGAGCAGTTCTTC.

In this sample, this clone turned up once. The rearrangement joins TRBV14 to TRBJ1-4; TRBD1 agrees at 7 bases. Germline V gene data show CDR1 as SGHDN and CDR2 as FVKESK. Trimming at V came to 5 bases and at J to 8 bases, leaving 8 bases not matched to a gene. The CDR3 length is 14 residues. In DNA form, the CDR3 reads TGTGCCAGCAGCTTGACAGGGTCCGTCGAAAAACTGTTTTTT. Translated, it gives CASSLTGSVEKLFF.

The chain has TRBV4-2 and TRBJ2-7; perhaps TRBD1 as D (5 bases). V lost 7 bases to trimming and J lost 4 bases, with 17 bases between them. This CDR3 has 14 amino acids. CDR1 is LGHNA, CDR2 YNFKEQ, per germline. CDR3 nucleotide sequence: TGTGCCAGCAACCAGGGTGGTCAGGGTTACGAGCAGTACTTC. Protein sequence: CASNQGGQGYEQYF.

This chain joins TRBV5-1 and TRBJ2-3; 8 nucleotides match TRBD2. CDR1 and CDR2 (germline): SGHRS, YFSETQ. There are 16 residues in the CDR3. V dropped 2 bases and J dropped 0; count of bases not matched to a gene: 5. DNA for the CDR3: TGCGCCAGCAGCTTCGGGGGGGCAGTAAGCACAGATACGCAGTATTTT. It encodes CASSFGGAVSTDTQYF.